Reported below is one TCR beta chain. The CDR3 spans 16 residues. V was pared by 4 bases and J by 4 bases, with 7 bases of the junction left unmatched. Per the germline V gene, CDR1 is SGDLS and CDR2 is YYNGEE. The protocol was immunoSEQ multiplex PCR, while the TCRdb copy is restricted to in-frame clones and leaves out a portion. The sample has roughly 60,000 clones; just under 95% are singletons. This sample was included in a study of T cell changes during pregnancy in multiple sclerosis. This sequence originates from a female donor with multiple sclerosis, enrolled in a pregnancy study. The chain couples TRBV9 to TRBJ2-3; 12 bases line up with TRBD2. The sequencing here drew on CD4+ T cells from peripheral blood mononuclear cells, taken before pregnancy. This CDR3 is CASSSSRTSGADTQYF. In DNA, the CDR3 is TGTGCCAGCAGCTCTAGCAGGACTAGCGGGGCAGATACGCAGTATTTT. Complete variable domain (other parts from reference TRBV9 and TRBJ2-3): DSGVTQTPKHLITATGQRVTLRCSPRSGDLSVYWYQQSLDQGLQFLIQYYNGEERAKGNILERFSAQQFPDLHSELNLSSLELGDSALYFCASSSSRTSGADTQYFGPGTRLTVL.